This T cell receptor (beta chain) was identified during a study of CD8+CD57+ T cells in acquired aplastic anemia. The wider study: DNA from sorted CD4+ and CD8+ cells averaged approximately 3.5 ug.

With regard to this clonotype: The antigen remains unidentified.

The TCR beta profiling, which covered VDJ combination and CDR3 sequence, was carried out using genomic DNA as the template. From the reads, TCRdb called clonotypes with MiXCR, one entry per CDR3 protein. The data hold a few hundred thousand distinct CDR3 sequences, with around three fifths observed a single time. General study results and limits: Shared by patients and controls, 25 to 35 CD8+ CDR3s were abundant in patients.

V was pared by 9 bases and J by 9 bases, with 19 bases of the junction left unmatched. Germline CDR1 is WNHNN and CDR2 is SYGVQD (reference sequence). CDR3 length: 15 amino acids. This sequence originates from a human donor with severe aplastic anemia or a healthy control (not recorded which). What was sequenced was sorted CD4+, CD8+, or CD8+CD57+ T cells (not recorded which) from PBMCs. This sequence joins TRBV10-1 and TRBJ1-2; 7 nucleotides line up with TRBD1. CDR3 coding DNA: TGCGCCAGTTTGACAGGGCCCGCCGAACGAAAGAGCTACACCTTC. The encoded protein is CASLTGPAERKSYTF.